The 23 T cell receptor beta chains below come from one sample, sequenced in a study of regulatory and conventional T cells in RAG deficiency. Profiling relied on immunoSEQ multiplex PCR, and the TCRdb table lists in-frame clones only, not all of them. The table records tens of thousands of clones, about 87% of them present only once. These same data were also listed under a study on regulatory T cells. As that report states: Amplification used 52 TRBV primers and 13 TRBJ primers.

Specimen: CD8+ T cells sorted from blood. These TCRs come from a human donor in good health.

The chain combines TRBV7-9 with TRBJ2-1, with TRBD1 matching 9 bases. The CDR3 spans 16 residues. Per the germline V gene, CDR1 is SEHNR and CDR2 is FQNEAQ (reference sequence). V was pared by 2 bases and J by 4 bases, with 6 bases of the junction left unmatched. CDR3 nucleotide sequence: TGTGCCAGCAGCTTACCTTGGGACAGGGAGTACAATGAGCAGTTCTTC. Amino acids: CASSLPWDREYNEQFF.

A remark on this clone: An end of the junction differs from the germline gene, which may be a read error. The chain links TRBV19 to TRBJ2-1; D is perhaps TRBD2 (5 bases). Germline-derived CDR1 and CDR2 are LNHDA and SQIVND (reference sequence). The CDR3 is 14 amino acids. The CDR3 loop reads CASSETISDNEQFF. The CDR3 bases are TGTGCCAGTAGTGAGACTATCTCCGACAATGAGCAGTTCTTC.

The CDR3 DNA follows: TGTGCCAGTAGTCCCCTAGCGGGAGGGTTCGAGCAGTACTTC. Protein sequence: CASSPLAGGFEQYF. The chain combines TRBV19 with TRBJ2-7, with 12 bases that match TRBD2. V was pared by 5 bases and J by 6 bases, with 5 bases of the junction left unmatched. The CDR3 spans 14 residues. Germline V gene sequence: CDR1 LNHDA, CDR2 SQIVND (reference sequence).

This clone occurred once. The chain links TRBV19 to TRBJ1-5; TRBD1 agrees at 9 bases. This CDR3 has 15 amino acids. The germline V gene has CDR1 LNHDA and CDR2 SQIVND (reference sequence). V trimming: 5 bases; J trimming: 2 bases; junction bases outside the gene matches: 4. CDR3 bases: TGTGCCAGTAGTGGCCGGGACAGGGGCAATCAGCCCCAGCATTTT. Amino acid sequence: CASSGRDRGNQPQHF.

The chain couples TRBV7-9 to TRBJ2-7; 7 bases fit TRBD1. This CDR3 has 12 amino acids. V was pared by 5 bases and J by 6 bases, with 4 bases of the junction left unmatched. CDR1 and CDR2 (germline): SEHNR, FQNEAQ (reference sequence). This chain's CDR3 is CASSNGQAEQYF. CDR3 coding DNA: TGTGCCAGCAGCAACGGACAGGCCGAGCAGTACTTC. Combining the CDR3 with reference TRBV7-9 and TRBJ2-7 gives the whole variable domain DTGVSQNPRHKITKRGQNVTFRCDPISEHNRLYWYRQTLGQGPEFLTYFQNEAQLEKSRLLSDRFSAERPKGSFSTLEIQRTEQGDSAMYLCASSNGQAEQYFGPGTRLTVT.

V gene TRBV7-8 combines with J gene TRBJ1-2; the D gene is possibly TRBD1 (6 bases). This CDR3 has 16 amino acids. Germline values: CDR1 SGHVS, CDR2 FQNEAQ. V dropped 3 bases and J dropped 7 bases, with 21 bases sitting between them. CDR3 in DNA: TGTGCCAGCAGCTTCGGCCCGGGACACGACTTTGCTGGCTACACCTTC. Protein sequence: CASSFGPGHDFAGYTF.

V usage is TRBV9 and J usage is TRBJ1-3; tentatively, D is TRBD1 (5 bases). Trimming shortened V by 3 bases and J by 2 bases, and 12 bases separated the two germline ends. The CDR3 length is 15 residues. CDR1 SGDLS and CDR2 YYNGEE come from the germline V gene. CDR3 nucleotides: TGTGCCAGCAGCGCCCAGGGTGCGGCTGGAAACACCATATATTTT. It translates to CASSAQGAAGNTIYF.

The V and J genes are TRBV5-8 and TRBJ1-6, with D possibly being TRBD1 (6 bases). The CDR3 loop spans 14 amino acids. The V end was cut by 4 bases, the J end by 6 bases, with 11 bases between. Germline V gives CDR1 SGHTS, CDR2 YDEGEE. CDR3 sequence reads: CASSPKDSNSPLHF. CDR3 DNA: TGTGCCAGCAGCCCAAAGGACAGTAATTCACCCCTCCACTTT.

The gene calls are TRBV6-4 and TRBJ2-2, with D maybe TRBD2 (6 bases). This CDR3 contains 15 residues. With 0 bases removed from V and 1 base from J, the gap between germline ends came to 6 bases. The germline CDR1 and CDR2 sequences are MRHNA and SNTAGT. The CDR3: CASSDSSGNTGELFF. In DNA form, the CDR3 reads TGTGCCAGCAGTGACTCTAGCGGGAACACCGGGGAGCTGTTTTTT.

In its sample, this clone was seen once. The rearrangement uses TRBV19 and TRBJ2-1; TRBD2 matches at 11 bases. There are 17 residues in the CDR3. Trimming at V came to 0 bases and at J to 4 bases, leaving 5 bases not matched to a gene. CDR1 and CDR2 (germline): LNHDA, SQIVND (reference sequence). The CDR3 sequence: CASSIDSGRASYNEQFF. The CDR3 DNA reads as TGTGCCAGTAGTATAGATAGCGGGAGGGCCTCTTACAATGAGCAGTTCTTC. The complete variable domain, with remaining parts taken from reference TRBV19 and TRBJ2-1, reads DGGITQSPKYLFRKEGQNVTLSCEQNLNHDAMYWYRQDPGQGLRLIYYSQIVNDFQKGDIAEGYSVSREKKESFPLTVTSAQKNPTAFYLCASSIDSGRASYNEQFFGPGTRLTVL.

The V gene is TRBV27, the J gene TRBJ2-7; D unclear. The CDR3 has 14 amino acids. The germline CDR1 and CDR2 sequences are MNHEY and SMNVEV (reference sequence). Trimming removed 6 bases at V and 0 bases at J, with 12 bases between. The DNA of the CDR3 is TGTGCCAGCAGAGAGGCCTATAGCTCCTACGAGCAGTACTTC. It is translated as CASREAYSSYEQYF.

The V and J genes are TRBV15 and TRBJ1-1; maybe TRBD1 (5 bases). The CDR3 is 16 residues long. The V gene lost 1 base and the J gene lost 2 bases, with 14 bases spanning the gap. Germline assignment: CDR1 LNHNV and CDR2 YYDKDF (reference sequence). The CDR3 is CATSRGTQGSNTEAFF. CDR3 nucleotides: TGTGCCACCAGCAGAGGAACTCAGGGTTCAAACACTGAAGCTTTCTTT.

The CDR3 sequence is CASRDTGLHGYTF. CDR3 DNA: TGTGCCAGTAGAGATACAGGGCTTCATGGCTACACCTTC. The chain has TRBV19 and TRBJ1-2; D may be TRBD1 (6 bases). Looked up from germline, CDR1 is LNHDA and CDR2 is SQIVND (reference sequence). This CDR3 is built from 13 residues. The V and J ends lost 6 bases and 6 bases respectively, with 14 bases between them.

The rearrangement joins TRBV4-3 to TRBJ1-1; TRBD1 is a possible D gene (5 bases). Between the trimmed V and J ends, which lost 2 bases and 7 bases, there was a span of 8 bases. This CDR3 contains 12 residues. Germline V gene lookup returns CDR1 LGHNA and CDR2 YSLEER. The CDR3 sequence: CASSQTGSEAFF. For the CDR3, the DNA is TGCGCCAGCAGCCAAACAGGCAGTGAAGCTTTCTTT.

The V call is TRBV14, the J call TRBJ2-1; 7 bases agree with TRBD2. This CDR3 is 16 amino acids long. The V gene's germline CDR1 is SGHDN and CDR2 FVKESK. The junction had 13 bases not matched to a gene; V was cut back by 4 bases and J by 7 bases. The CDR3 nucleotides are TGTGCCAGCAGCCTCAGAGCCAGCGGGGTACAGAATGAGCAGTTCTTC. Translated: CASSLRASGVQNEQFF.

V and J are TRBV7-3 and TRBJ2-5, with D unclear. The DNA end is more similar to TRBJ2-7, so the J call may be wrong. The germline CDR1 and CDR2 sequences are SGHTA and FQGTGA. The CDR3 is 14 residues long. In DNA, the CDR3 is TGTGCCAGCAGCTTAACTGGGTTTAGCTACGAGCAGTACTTC. Its translation is CASSLTGFSYEQYF.

The chain has TRBV11-3 and TRBJ2-7; weak D call: TRBD2 (5 bases). The CDR3 has 13 residues. The V and J ends lost 6 bases and 0 bases respectively, with 9 bases between them. Germline V lookup: CDR1 SGHNT, CDR2 YENEEA. CDR3 region: CASSSRDSYEQYF. CDR3 sequence (DNA): TGTGCCAGCAGTTCCCGGGACTCCTACGAGCAGTACTTC.

The chain combines TRBV27 with TRBJ2-5; 9 nucleotides match TRBD2. Germline V gene lookup returns CDR1 MNHEY and CDR2 SMNVEV (reference sequence). The CDR3 consists of 14 residues. Trimming at V came to 3 bases and at J to 2 bases, leaving 1 base not matched to a gene. The CDR3 sequence is CASSLLAGQETQYF. In DNA, the CDR3 is TGTGCCAGCAGTTTGCTAGCGGGGCAAGAGACCCAGTACTTC.

V usage is TRBV7-9 and J usage is TRBJ1-2; 9 nucleotides match TRBD1. This CDR3 has 14 residues. Per germline, CDR1 SEHNR and CDR2 FQNEAQ (reference sequence). V was pared by 5 bases and J by 1 base, with 2 bases of the junction left unmatched. The CDR3 region has the DNA TGTGCCAGCAGCCAGACAGGGGGTAACTATGGCTACACCTTC. As protein: CASSQTGGNYGYTF.

The chain combines TRBV11-1 with TRBJ2-7; D remains unclear. The CDR3 is 15 residues long. CDR1 SGHAT and CDR2 FQDESV come from the germline V gene (reference sequence). With 5 bases removed from V and 0 bases from J, the gap between germline ends came to 14 bases. The CDR3 coding sequence is TGTGCCAGCAGCCGCTATGGGCAGAGCTCCTACGAGCAGTACTTC. Amino acid sequence: CASSRYGQSSYEQYF.

The V and J genes are TRBV19 and TRBJ2-5; 12 positions agree with TRBD2. This CDR3 contains 16 residues. V gave up 5 bases and J gave up 1 base; unmatched junction bases: 5. CDR1 LNHDA and CDR2 SQIVND come from the germline V gene (reference sequence). The CDR3 bases are TGTGCCAGTAGTGTGACTAGCGGGGGATCCCAAGAGACCCAGTACTTC. It codes for CASSVTSGGSQETQYF.

The V call is TRBV7-8, the J call TRBJ2-5; the match to TRBD2 covers 7 bases. V shed 5 bases, J shed 5 bases, and the junction held 11 bases outside the gene matches. The germline V gene encodes CDR1 SGHVS and CDR2 FQNEAQ. The CDR3 runs 15 residues. The DNA of the CDR3 is TGTGCCAGCAGCCCAGGCGCGGGGGATGGGGAGACCCAGTACTTC. The encoded protein is CASSPGAGDGETQYF.

The rearrangement joins TRBV11-2 to TRBJ2-5; the D is unclear. The CDR3 extends over 13 amino acids. Germline assignment: CDR1 SGHAT and CDR2 FQNNGV. Deletions cut 0 bases from V and 5 bases from J, with 7 bases between. As DNA, the CDR3 is TGTGCCAGCAGCTTAGATCCTAAGGAGACCCAGTACTTC. Translation gives CASSLDPKETQYF.